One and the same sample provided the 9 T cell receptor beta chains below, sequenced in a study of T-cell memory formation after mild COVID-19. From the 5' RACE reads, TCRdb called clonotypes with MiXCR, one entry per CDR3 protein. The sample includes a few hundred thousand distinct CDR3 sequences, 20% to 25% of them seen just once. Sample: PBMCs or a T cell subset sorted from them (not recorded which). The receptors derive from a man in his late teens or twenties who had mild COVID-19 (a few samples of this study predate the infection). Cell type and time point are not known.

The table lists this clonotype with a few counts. The CDR3 DNA is TGCGCCAGCAGCCCGCGCCTACGAGACAGGGGGCGAACCGGGGAGCTGTTTTTT. Protein product: CASSPRLRDRGRTGELFF. The V call is TRBV5-1, the J call TRBJ2-2; 10 nucleotides match TRBD1. The CDR3 extends over 18 amino acids. The germline CDR1 and CDR2 sequences are SGHRS and YFSETQ. Trimming at V came to 4 bases and at J to 5 bases, leaving 14 bases not matched to a gene. The full variable domain, rest sourced from reference TRBV5-1 and TRBJ2-2, is KAGVTQTPRYLIKTRGQQVTLSCSPISGHRSVSWYQQTPGQGLQFLFEYFSETQRNKGNFPGRFSGRQFSNSRSEMNVSTLELGDSALYLCASSPRLRDRGRTGELFFGEGSRLTVL.

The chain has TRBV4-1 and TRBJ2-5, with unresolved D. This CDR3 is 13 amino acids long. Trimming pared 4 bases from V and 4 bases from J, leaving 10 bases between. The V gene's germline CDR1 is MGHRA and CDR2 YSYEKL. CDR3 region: CASSLAVAETQYF. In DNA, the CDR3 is TGCGCCAGCAGCCTGGCCGTGGCAGAGACCCAGTACTTC.

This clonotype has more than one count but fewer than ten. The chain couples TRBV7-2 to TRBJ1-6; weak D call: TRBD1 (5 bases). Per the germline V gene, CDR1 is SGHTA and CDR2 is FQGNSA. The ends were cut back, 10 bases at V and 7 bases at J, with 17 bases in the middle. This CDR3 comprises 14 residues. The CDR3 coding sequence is TGTGCCATCCGGGGAGGGGCATCCAATTCACCCCTCCACTTT. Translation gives CAIRGGASNSPLHF.

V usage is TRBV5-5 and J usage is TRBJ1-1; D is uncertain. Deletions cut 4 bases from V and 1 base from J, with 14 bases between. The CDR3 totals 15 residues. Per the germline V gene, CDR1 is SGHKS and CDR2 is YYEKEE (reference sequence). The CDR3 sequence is CASSLSGNGNTEAFF. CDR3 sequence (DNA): TGTGCCAGCAGCCTATCCGGGAACGGGAACACTGAAGCTTTCTTT.

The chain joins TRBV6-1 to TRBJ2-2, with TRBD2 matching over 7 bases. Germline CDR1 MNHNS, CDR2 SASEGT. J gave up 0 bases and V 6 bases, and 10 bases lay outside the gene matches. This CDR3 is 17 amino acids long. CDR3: CASSASTSSANTGELFF. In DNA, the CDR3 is TGTGCCAGCAGCGCGTCGACTAGCAGCGCGAACACCGGGGAGCTGTTTTTT.

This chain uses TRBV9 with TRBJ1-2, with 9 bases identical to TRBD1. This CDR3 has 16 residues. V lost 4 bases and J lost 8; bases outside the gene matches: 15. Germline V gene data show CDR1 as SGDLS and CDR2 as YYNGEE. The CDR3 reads CASSRPGQGQGRGYTF. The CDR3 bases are TGTGCCAGCAGCCGGCCGGGACAGGGCCAAGGTAGAGGCTACACCTTC. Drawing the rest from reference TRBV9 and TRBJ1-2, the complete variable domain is DSGVTQTPKHLITATGQRVTLRCSPRSGDLSVYWYQQSLDQGLQFLIQYYNGEERAKGNILERFSAQQFPDLHSELNLSSLELGDSALYFCASSRPGQGQGRGYTFGSGTRLTVV.

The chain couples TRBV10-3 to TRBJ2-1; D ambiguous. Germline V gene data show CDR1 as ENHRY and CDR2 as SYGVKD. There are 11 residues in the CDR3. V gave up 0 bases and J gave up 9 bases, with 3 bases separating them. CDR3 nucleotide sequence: TGTGCCATCAGTGAGTCGGGTGAGCAGTTCTTC. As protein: CAISESGEQFF.

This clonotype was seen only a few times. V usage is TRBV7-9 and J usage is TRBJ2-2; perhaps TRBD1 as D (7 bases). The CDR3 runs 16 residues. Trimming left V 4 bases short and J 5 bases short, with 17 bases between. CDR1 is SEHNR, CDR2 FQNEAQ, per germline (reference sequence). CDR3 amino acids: CASSSWTGGDTGELFF. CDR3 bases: TGTGCCAGCAGCTCCTGGACAGGAGGGGATACCGGGGAGCTGTTTTTT.

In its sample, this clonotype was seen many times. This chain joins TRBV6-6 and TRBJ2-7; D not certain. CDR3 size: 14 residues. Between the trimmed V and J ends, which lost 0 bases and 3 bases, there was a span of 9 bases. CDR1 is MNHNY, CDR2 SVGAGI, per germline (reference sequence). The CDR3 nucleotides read TGTGCCAGCAGTTACTCCGCTAAATACTACGAGCAGTACTTC. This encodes CASSYSAKYYEQYF.